The 23 T cell receptor beta chains below all came from one sample that was sequenced in a study of cytomegalovirus exposure and HLA in healthy donors (dated 2017 in TCRdb). The library was obtained by the immunoSEQ multiplex PCR assay. For the multiplex PCR, a mixture combining 60 forward primers for TCR Vbeta segments and 13 reverse primers for TCR Jbeta segments was used. TCRdb provides this immuneACCESS table in a form limited to in-frame rearrangements. Some clones are lacking; in checked studies, under half of them reflect an unresolved V gene, and why the rest are absent is not known. The sample table lists 78,000 or so clones, about 88% of them with a count of one. The biggest ten clones account for roughly 2.3% of the sample. The sample comprised PBMCs. These receptors were collected from a woman in her fifties or sixties in good health and CMV-seronegative.

This rearrangement joins TRBV6-5 to TRBJ2-1; 9 bases are shared with TRBD2. The CDR3 contains 14 residues. Germline V CDR1 and CDR2: MNHEY, SVGAGI. V shed 4 bases and J 6 bases; nucleotides not matched to a gene: 4. This CDR3 is CASSSAGGRNEQFF. The CDR3 DNA is TGTGCCAGCAGTTCGGCGGGGGGGCGCAATGAGCAGTTCTTC.

This clone was seen a handful of times. This chain joins TRBV5-6 and TRBJ1-3; D is unresolved. The length of the CDR3 is 15 residues. Germline-derived CDR1 and CDR2 are SGHDT and YYEEEE. V shed 2 bases and J shed 0 bases, with 9 bases lying between them. The CDR3 region has the DNA TGTGCCAGCAGCTTTAACGGGATCTCTGGAAACACCATATATTTT. Its protein is CASSFNGISGNTIYF.

The chain uses TRBV5-1 and TRBJ2-1; TRBD2 matches at 14 bases. V lost 0 bases to trimming and J lost 6 bases; unmatched junction nucleotides: 5. The CDR3 covers 17 residues. The germline V gene has CDR1 SGHRS and CDR2 YFSETQ. The CDR3: CASSLGGLAGEGNEQFF. The CDR3 DNA reads as TGCGCCAGCAGCTTGGGGGGACTAGCGGGAGAGGGCAATGAGCAGTTCTTC.

The chain couples TRBV12-5 to TRBJ1-4; 8 bases are shared with TRBD1. CDR3 length equals 18 residues. The germline CDR1 and CDR2 sequences are LGHNT and FRNRAP. The ends lost 0 bases at V and 7 bases at J; junction bases unmatched: 13. CDR3: CASGLVLLSQGASEKLFF. CDR3 DNA sequence: TGTGCTAGTGGTTTGGTCCTACTTTCTCAGGGGGCGAGTGAAAAACTGTTTTTT.

The chain is built from TRBV4-1 and TRBJ1-5; a possible D gene is TRBD1 (5 bases). Germline values: CDR1 MGHRA, CDR2 YSYEKL. The CDR3 runs to 14 residues. With 3 bases removed from V and 0 bases from J, the gap between germline ends came to 6 bases. The CDR3 reads CASSHDSSNQPQHF. DNA of the CDR3: TGCGCCAGCAGCCACGACAGTAGCAATCAGCCCCAGCATTTT.

The gene calls are TRBV7-2 and TRBJ1-1, with 7 bases lining up with TRBD1. Germline V CDR1 and CDR2: SGHTA, FQGNSA. CDR3 length: 12 residues. Trimming at V came to 5 bases and at J to 8 bases, leaving 5 bases not matched to a gene. This chain's CDR3 is CASSARGREAFF. CDR3 nucleotide sequence: TGTGCCAGCAGCGCAAGGGGGCGGGAAGCTTTCTTT.

This chain joins TRBV29-1 and TRBJ1-1, with 7 bases identical to TRBD1. The CDR3 runs to 11 residues. The V segment lost 7 bases and the J segment 8 bases; nucleotides outside the gene matches: 7. The germline V gene has CDR1 SQVTM and CDR2 ANQGSEA. The CDR3 sequence: CSAPMTGEAFF. The CDR3 nucleotides are TGCAGCGCCCCGATGACAGGGGAAGCTTTCTTT.

The genes are TRBV5-6 and TRBJ2-5, with 8 bases matching TRBD1. Germline CDR1 is SGHDT and CDR2 is YYEEEE. The V segment lost 4 bases and the J segment 4 bases; nucleotides outside the gene matches: 6. This CDR3 has 14 residues. This chain's CDR3 is CASSRAGGVETQYF. The CDR3 DNA is TGTGCCAGCAGCCGCGCAGGGGGCGTAGAGACCCAGTACTTC.

The chain employs TRBV5-6 and TRBJ2-3; the D gene is possibly TRBD2 (6 bases). The germline CDR1 and CDR2 sequences are SGHDT and YYEEEE. The length of the CDR3 is 15 residues. The V and J ends lost 4 bases and 3 bases respectively, with 15 bases between them. The CDR3 DNA sequence: TGTGCCAGCAGCCTCCCGGGACTCACAACAGATACGCAGTATTTT. Protein sequence: CASSLPGLTTDTQYF.

The count of this clone is one. This rearrangement joins TRBV9 to TRBJ2-3, with 11 bases matching TRBD2. This CDR3 is built from 16 residues. J was trimmed by 2 bases and V by 4 bases; bases with no gene match: 6. The germline gives CDR1 SGDLS, CDR2 YYNGEE. The CDR3 bases are TGTGCCAGCAGCACCGGGACTAGCGGTTCCACAGATACGCAGTATTTT. It yields the protein CASSTGTSGSTDTQYF.

This clone has only a few counts. V usage is TRBV2 and J usage is TRBJ2-2; D gene unclear. The CDR3 consists of 15 residues. V was trimmed by 0 bases and J by 2 bases, leaving 7 bases between them. The V gene's germline CDR1 is SNHLY and CDR2 FYNNEI. In DNA, the CDR3 is TGTGCCAGCAGTGAAGCACGCGAAAACACCGGGGAGCTGTTTTTT. Translating gives CASSEARENTGELFF.

J is TRBJ1-2 and V is TRBV19; TRBD1 matches at 8 bases. V was clipped by 5 bases and J by 4 bases; unmatched bases: 9. Germline V gene sequence: CDR1 LNHDA, CDR2 SQIVND (reference sequence). CDR3 length: 15 amino acids. CDR3 coding DNA: TGTGCCAGTAGTGCAACCGACAGGGGAGGCTATGGCTACACCTTC. It translates to CASSATDRGGYGYTF.

This clone was detected only a few times. The chain joins TRBV6-1 to TRBJ2-2, with 7 bases matching TRBD1. Losses at the gene ends were 0 bases for V and 6 bases for J; bases not matched to a gene: 4. The CDR3 sequence is 15 residues long. Germline V CDR1 and CDR2: MNHNS, SASEGT. The CDR3 DNA sequence: TGTGCCAGCAGTGAAGCATTGGACAGGTCCGGGGAGCTGTTTTTT. Its translation: CASSEALDRSGELFF.

This clone was seen a few times. The chain has TRBV6-1 and TRBJ1-2; 7 bases are shared with TRBD1. The CDR3 is made up of 11 amino acids. The trim removed 8 bases at V and 4 bases at J, leaving 1 base unmatched. Germline V gives CDR1 MNHNS, CDR2 SASEGT. The CDR3 DNA is TGTGCCAGCGGGACAGCCTATGGCTACACCTTC. Its protein is CASGTAYGYTF.

In this sample, this clone turned up once. The rearrangement uses TRBV5-4 and TRBJ1-1, with unresolved D. The CDR3 covers 14 residues. The germline gives CDR1 SGHNT, CDR2 YYREEE (reference sequence). V was pared by 5 bases and J by 1 base, with 12 bases between. CDR3 sequence (DNA): TGTGCCAGCAGACACGACAACCAGAACACTGAAGCTTTCTTT. As protein: CASRHDNQNTEAFF.

This clone appeared a single time. The CDR3 region is CASSLEEGWNLNTEAFF. CDR3 DNA: TGTGCCAGCAGCTTAGAGGAGGGATGGAACCTGAACACTGAAGCTTTCTTT. This sequence joins TRBV7-8 and TRBJ1-1, with D unclear. V lost 1 base, J lost 0 bases, and 15 bases lay in between. CDR1 and CDR2 (germline): SGHVS, FQNEAQ. This CDR3 has 17 residues.

The rearrangement links TRBV25-1 to TRBJ1-2; D perhaps matches TRBD1 (6 bases). Looked up from germline, CDR1 is MGHDK and CDR2 is SYGVNS. The CDR3 covers 14 residues. V gave up 6 bases and J gave up 6 bases, with 17 bases separating them. The CDR3 nucleotides are TGTGCCAGCAGCTCCCCTAGGGGGTCTCATGGCTACACCTTC. As protein: CASSSPRGSHGYTF.

The chain recombines TRBV9 with TRBJ2-1; TRBD2 aligns across 11 bases. The length of the CDR3 is 15 residues. J lost 7 bases, V lost 3 bases, and 6 bases had no gene match. In germline, CDR1 is SGDLS, CDR2 YYNGEE. Here the CDR3 reads CASSALLAGVNEQFF. The CDR3 bases are TGTGCCAGCAGCGCCCTACTAGCGGGAGTAAATGAGCAGTTCTTC. The full variable domain, rest sourced from reference TRBV9 and TRBJ2-1, is DSGVTQTPKHLITATGQRVTLRCSPRSGDLSVYWYQQSLDQGLQFLIQYYNGEERAKGNILERFSAQQFPDLHSELNLSSLELGDSALYFCASSALLAGVNEQFFGPGTRLTVL.

The chain carries TRBV10-3 and TRBJ2-3, with 9 bases fitting TRBD2. Germline values: CDR1 ENHRY, CDR2 SYGVKD. Trimming removed 3 bases from V and 2 bases from J; junction bases left unmatched: 6. The CDR3 spans 16 residues. The CDR3: CAISDGGGVYTDTQYF. CDR3 nucleotides: TGTGCCATCAGTGACGGCGGGGGGGTCTACACAGATACGCAGTATTTT.

The rearrangement joins TRBV7-9 to TRBJ1-1; 10 bases match TRBD1. Germline V lookup: CDR1 SEHNR, CDR2 FQNEAQ (reference sequence). The CDR3 is 15 residues long. Trimming removed 6 bases from V and 2 bases from J; junction bases left unmatched: 6. The CDR3 spells CASSPRQGANTEAFF. DNA for the CDR3: TGTGCCAGCAGTCCTCGACAGGGGGCTAACACTGAAGCTTTCTTT.

The chain employs TRBV28 and TRBJ2-1, with D unclear. The CDR3 consists of 15 residues. The V end lost 5 bases, the J end lost 2 bases, and 13 bases lay between the germline ends. Germline V lookup: CDR1 MDHEN, CDR2 SYDVKM. CDR3 region: CASSLYDGAYNEQFF. CDR3 nucleotides: TGTGCCAGCAGTCTCTACGACGGAGCCTACAATGAGCAGTTCTTC.

This chain joins TRBV9 and TRBJ2-7, with D possibly being TRBD2 (5 bases). The CDR3 loop spans 14 amino acids. V was trimmed by 0 bases and J by 5 bases, leaving 12 bases between them. Germline values: CDR1 SGDLS, CDR2 YYNGEE. DNA for the CDR3: TGTGCCAGCAGCGTAGGAGGGAGCGGCCACGAGCAGTACTTC. This translates into CASSVGGSGHEQYF. The entire variable domain, with the rest obtained from reference TRBV9 and TRBJ2-7, is as follows: DSGVTQTPKHLITATGQRVTLRCSPRSGDLSVYWYQQSLDQGLQFLIQYYNGEERAKGNILERFSAQQFPDLHSELNLSSLELGDSALYFCASSVGGSGHEQYFGPGTRLTVT.

CDR3 DNA sequence: TGCGCCAGCAGCCCACAGCGGGAGGTGGACGAGCAGTACTTC. It specifies CASSPQREVDEQYF. The chain is built from TRBV4-1 and TRBJ2-7; 9 nucleotides agree with TRBD2. Germline CDR1 reads MGHRA; CDR2 reads YSYEKL. This CDR3 comprises 14 residues. The V and J ends lost 4 bases and 5 bases, in that order; junction bases with no gene match: 6.